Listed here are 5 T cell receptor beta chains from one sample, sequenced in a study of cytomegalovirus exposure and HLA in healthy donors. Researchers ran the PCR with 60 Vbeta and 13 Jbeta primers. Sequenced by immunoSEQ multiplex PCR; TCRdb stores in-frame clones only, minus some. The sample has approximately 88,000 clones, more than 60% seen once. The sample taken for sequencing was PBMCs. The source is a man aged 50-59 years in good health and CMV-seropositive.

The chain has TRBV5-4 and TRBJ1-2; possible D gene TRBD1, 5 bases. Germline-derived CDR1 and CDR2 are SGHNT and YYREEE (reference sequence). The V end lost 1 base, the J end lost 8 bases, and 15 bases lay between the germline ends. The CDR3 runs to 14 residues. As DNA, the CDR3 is TGTGCCAGCAGCTTGAGCGGGGACTTATTGGGCTACACCTTC. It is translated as CASSLSGDLLGYTF.

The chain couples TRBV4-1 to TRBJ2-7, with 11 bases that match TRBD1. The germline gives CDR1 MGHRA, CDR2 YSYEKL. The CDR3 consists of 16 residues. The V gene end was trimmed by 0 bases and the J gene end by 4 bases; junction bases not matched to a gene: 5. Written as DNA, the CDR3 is TGCGCCAGCAGCCAAGATCGGGACAGGGGGATGTACGAGCAGTACTTC. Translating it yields CASSQDRDRGMYEQYF.

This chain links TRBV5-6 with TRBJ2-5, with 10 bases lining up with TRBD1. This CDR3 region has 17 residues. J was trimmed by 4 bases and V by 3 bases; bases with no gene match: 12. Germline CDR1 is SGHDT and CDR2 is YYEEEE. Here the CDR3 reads CASSSKLTGGFGETQYF. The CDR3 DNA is TGTGCCAGCAGCTCCAAATTGACAGGGGGCTTTGGAGAGACCCAGTACTTC.

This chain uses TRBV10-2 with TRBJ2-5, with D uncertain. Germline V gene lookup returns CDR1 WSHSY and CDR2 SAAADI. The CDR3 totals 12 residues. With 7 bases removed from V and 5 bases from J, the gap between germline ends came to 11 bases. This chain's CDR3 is CASTSSLETQYF. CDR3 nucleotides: TGCGCCAGCACATCGAGTTTGGAGACCCAGTACTTC.

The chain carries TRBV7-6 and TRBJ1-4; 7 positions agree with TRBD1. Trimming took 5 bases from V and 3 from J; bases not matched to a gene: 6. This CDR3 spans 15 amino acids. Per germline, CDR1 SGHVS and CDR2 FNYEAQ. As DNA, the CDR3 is TGTGCCAGCAGCGTAGGGGGCAAGGCTAATGAAAAACTGTTTTTT. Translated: CASSVGGKANEKLFF.